The clone carrying this T cell receptor (beta chain) was counted between two and nine times. Its target is not known. V gave up 5 bases and J gave up 5 bases, with 16 bases separating them. The CDR3 covers 15 residues. The germline CDR1 and CDR2 sequences are KGHSY and FQNENV. This sample was included in a study of beta chain features in type 1 diabetes. Study-wide results and limits: Shorter TCRB CDR3s, moderately but significantly so, marked every one of the four CD4+ subsets in Type 1 diabetes patients.

The authors reverse transcribed all of the isolated RNA, so sequencing captured expressed TCRB transcripts. Libraries were prepared by immunoSEQ multiplex PCR; TCRdb keeps only in-frame clonotypes and omits some of them. Of some 150,000 clones in the sample, 10% to 15% were seen once. The chain recombines TRBV16 with TRBJ1-5, with D possibly TRBD1 on 5 matching bases. The specimen was central memory CD4+ T cells from blood. This receptor was identified in a man younger than 35 with type 1 diabetes. The CDR3 DNA reads as TGTGCCAGCAGCGCCCAGACAGTGCAAGATCAGCCCCAGCATTTT. Its translation: CASSAQTVQDQPQHF.